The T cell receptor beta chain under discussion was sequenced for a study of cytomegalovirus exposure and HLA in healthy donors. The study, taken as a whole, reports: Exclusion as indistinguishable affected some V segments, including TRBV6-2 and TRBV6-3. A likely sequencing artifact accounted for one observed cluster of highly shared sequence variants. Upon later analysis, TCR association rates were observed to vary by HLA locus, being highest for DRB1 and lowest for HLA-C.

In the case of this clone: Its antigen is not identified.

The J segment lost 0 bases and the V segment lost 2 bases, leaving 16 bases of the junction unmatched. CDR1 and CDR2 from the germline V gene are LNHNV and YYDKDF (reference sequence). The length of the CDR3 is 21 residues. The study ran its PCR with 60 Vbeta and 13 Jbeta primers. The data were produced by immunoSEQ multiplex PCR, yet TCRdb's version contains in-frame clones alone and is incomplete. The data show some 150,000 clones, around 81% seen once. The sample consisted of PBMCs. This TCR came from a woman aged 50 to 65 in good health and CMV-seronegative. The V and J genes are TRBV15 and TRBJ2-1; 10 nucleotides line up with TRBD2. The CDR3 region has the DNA TGTGCCACCAGCAGATCGGGCGGAGGACTAGCGGATTTGAGCTCCTACAATGAGCAGTTCTTC. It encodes CATSRSGGGLADLSSYNEQFF.